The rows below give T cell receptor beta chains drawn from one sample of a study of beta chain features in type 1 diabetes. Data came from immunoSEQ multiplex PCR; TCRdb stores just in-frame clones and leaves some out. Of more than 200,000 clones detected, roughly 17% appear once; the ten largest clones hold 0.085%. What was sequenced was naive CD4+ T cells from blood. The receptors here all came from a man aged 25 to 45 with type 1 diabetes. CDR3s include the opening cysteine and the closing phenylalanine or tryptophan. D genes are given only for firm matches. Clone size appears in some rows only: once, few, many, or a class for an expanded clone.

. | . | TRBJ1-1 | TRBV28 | CASPAPGSRENTEAFF | TGTGCCAGCCCAGCCCCAGGTAGCAGGGAGAACACTGAAGCTTTCTTT
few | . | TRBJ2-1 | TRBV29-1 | CSVGSRSGSYNEQFF | TGCAGCGTTGGAAGTAGGTCCGGCTCCTACAATGAGCAGTTCTTC
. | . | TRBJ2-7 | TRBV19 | CASSIEGRRGDEQYF | TGTGCCAGTAGTATAGAGGGGAGAAGAGGAGACGAGCAGTACTTC
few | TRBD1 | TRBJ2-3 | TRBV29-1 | CSVTGASTDTQYF | TGCAGCGTGACAGGGGCTAGCACAGATACGCAGTATTTT
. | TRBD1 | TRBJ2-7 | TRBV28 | CASSLLTGGYEQYF | TGTGCCAGCAGTTTATTGACAGGGGGCTACGAGCAGTACTTC
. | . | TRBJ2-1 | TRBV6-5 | CASSRGVYNEQFF | TGTGCCAGCAGTCGAGGGGTCTACAATGAGCAGTTCTTC
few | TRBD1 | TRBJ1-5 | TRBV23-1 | CASSRRQGFSNQPQHF | TGCGCCAGCAGTCGTAGACAGGGGTTTAGCAATCAGCCCCAGCATTTT
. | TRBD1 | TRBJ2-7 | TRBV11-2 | CASSRGQGGPYEQYF | TGTGCCAGCAGCCGAGGACAGGGGGGTCCCTACGAGCAGTACTTC
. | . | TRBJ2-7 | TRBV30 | CAWSVMYEQYF | TGTGCCTGGAGCGTCATGTACGAGCAGTACTTC
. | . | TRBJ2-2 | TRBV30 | CAGGRTGELFF | TGTGCCGGTGGGAGAACCGGGGAGCTGTTTTTT
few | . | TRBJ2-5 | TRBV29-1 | CSVNRSPQETQYF | TGCAGCGTCAACAGGTCTCCACAAGAGACCCAGTACTTC
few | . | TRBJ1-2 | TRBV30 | CAWSSTRGFIRGYGYTF | TGTGCCTGGAGCTCCACCAGGGGTTTTATCCGTGGCTATGGCTACACCTTC
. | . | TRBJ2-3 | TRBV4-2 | CASSQRATSTDTQYF | TGTGCCAGCAGCCAAAGGGCTACTAGCACAGATACGCAGTATTTT
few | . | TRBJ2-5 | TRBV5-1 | CASSLATAEETQYF | TGCGCCAGCAGCTTGGCGACGGCAGAAGAGACCCAGTACTTC
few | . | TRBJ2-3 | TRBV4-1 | CASSDRGRADTQYF | TGCGCCAGCAGTGATCGGGGCAGGGCAGATACGCAGTATTTT
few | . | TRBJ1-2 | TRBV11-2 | CASSLGLGDGYTF | TGTGCCAGCAGCTTAGGACTTGGAGATGGCTACACCTTC
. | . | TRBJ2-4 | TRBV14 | CASSQGLEGAKNIQYF | TGTGCCAGCAGCCAAGGCTTAGAAGGGGCCAAAAACATTCAGTACTTC
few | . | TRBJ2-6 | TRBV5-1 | CASSLEGYGANVLTF | TGCGCCAGCAGCTTGGAAGGGTACGGGGCCAACGTCCTGACTTTC
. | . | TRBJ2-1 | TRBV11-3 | CASSLESSAYNEQFF | TGTGCCAGCAGCTTAGAGTCCTCCGCCTACAATGAGCAGTTCTTC
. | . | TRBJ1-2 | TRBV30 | CAWSRTDGVYGYTF | TGTGCCTGGAGCAGAACGGACGGCGTTTACGGCTACACCTTC
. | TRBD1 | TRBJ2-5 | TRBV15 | CATSREQGSETQYF | TGTGCCACCAGCAGGGAACAGGGGTCAGAGACCCAGTACTTC
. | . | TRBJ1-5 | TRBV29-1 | CSVAEAGNQPQHF | TGCAGCGTTGCGGAAGCGGGCAATCAGCCCCAGCATTTT
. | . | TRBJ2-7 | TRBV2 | CASVVAYEQYF | TGTGCCAGCGTGGTAGCCTACGAGCAGTACTTC
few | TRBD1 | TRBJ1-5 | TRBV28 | CASSWGTGDQPQHF | TGTGCCAGCAGTTGGGGGACAGGTGATCAGCCCCAGCATTTT
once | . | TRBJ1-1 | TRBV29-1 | CSVGGGDTEAFF | TGCAGCGTCGGGGGGGGTGACACTGAAGCTTTCTTT
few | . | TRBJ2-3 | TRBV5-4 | CASSPPSTDTQYF | TGTGCCAGCAGCCCGCCTAGCACAGATACGCAGTATTTT
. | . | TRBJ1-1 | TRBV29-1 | CSGETANTEAFF | TGCAGCGGGGAGACAGCGAACACTGAAGCTTTCTTT
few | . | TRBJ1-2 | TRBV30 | CAWSVGGLDGYTF | TGTGCCTGGAGCGTAGGGGGGCTGGATGGCTACACCTTC